The T cell receptor beta chain under discussion was sequenced for a study of B cell selection in AIRE deficiency. Study-wide findings and caveats: Shared Treg sequences were biased toward short CDR3s with few non-templated nucleotide insertions.

This CDR3 has 12 residues. Looked up from germline, CDR1 is GTSNPN and CDR2 is SVGIG (reference sequence). The V gene lost 1 base and the J gene lost 7 bases, with 5 bases spanning the gap. The sorted conventional CD4 T cells were gated as CD4+CD127+. In the case of this clone: Its antigen remains unidentified.

In the authors' workflow: Pooled conventional T cells gave approximately 1.2x10^5 patient and around 1.5x10^5 donor TCRbeta sequences. Assay: immunoSEQ multiplex PCR; the TCRdb copy retains only in-frame clones and omits some. Clonal size and the V and J genes are those of that table, whereas D and trimming came from the DNA. The sample includes tens of thousands of clones, roughly 97% of them seen just once. Input material: CD4+CD127+ conventional T cells sorted from PBMCs. The TCR was taken from a human donor in good health. This chain uses TRBV30 with TRBJ1-6; no reliable D call. Here the CDR3 reads CAWSGTNSPLHF. Written as DNA, the CDR3 is TGTGCCTGGAGTGGGACCAATTCACCCCTCCACTTT. Looking up the rest from reference TRBV30 and TRBJ1-6 gives the full variable domain: SQTIHQWPATLVQPVGSPLSLECTVEGTSNPNLYWYRQAAGRGLQLLFYSVGIGQISSEVPQNLSASRPQDRQFILSSKKLLLSDSGFYLCAWSGTNSPLHFGNGTRLTVT.